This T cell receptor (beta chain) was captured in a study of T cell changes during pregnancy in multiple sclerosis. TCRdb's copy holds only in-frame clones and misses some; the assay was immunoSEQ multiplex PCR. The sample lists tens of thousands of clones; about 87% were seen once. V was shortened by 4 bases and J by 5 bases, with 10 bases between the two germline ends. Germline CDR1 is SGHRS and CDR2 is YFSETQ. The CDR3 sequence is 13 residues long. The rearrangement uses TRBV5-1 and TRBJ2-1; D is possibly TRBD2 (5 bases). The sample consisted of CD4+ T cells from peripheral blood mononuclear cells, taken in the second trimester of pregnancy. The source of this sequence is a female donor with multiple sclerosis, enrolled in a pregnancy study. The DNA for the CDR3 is TGCGCCAGCAGCCCCTTGAGGGACAATGAGCAGTTCTTC. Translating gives CASSPLRDNEQFF.